The clone carrying this T cell receptor beta chain was detected only a few times. Its antigen is still unknown. The record originates from a study of cytomegalovirus exposure and HLA in healthy donors. Overall study results and limits: Later analysis showed most CMV-associated TCR beta chains appearing HLA-restricted. Per a later analysis, about 17,000 TCR beta sequences showed association with HLA alleles at 0.05 false discovery rate.

PCR primers comprised 60 Vbeta and 13 Jbeta primers. As processed by the authors: There were 80 million or so unique TCR beta chains by a later count, and 8.5 million to 14 million of them were shared. Data came from immunoSEQ multiplex PCR; TCRdb stores just in-frame clones and leaves some out. The V and J calls and clone size are taken from that table; D and trimming were inferred from the DNA. The table shows 95,000 to 150,000 clones, with just under 75% occurring only once. Sample: PBMCs. The TCR comes from a man aged 60 to 75 in good health and CMV-seropositive.

CDR3 sequence reads: CASSQVRGRQETQYF. The CDR3 DNA reads as TGTGCCAGCAGCCAAGTGAGGGGGCGGCAAGAGACCCAGTACTTC. The rearrangement joins TRBV5-5 to TRBJ2-5; 7 bases fit TRBD1. CDR1 is SGHKS and CDR2 is YYEKEE in the germline V gene (reference sequence). Trimming cost V 4 bases and J 2 bases; bases outside gene matches: 8. CDR3 length equals 15 residues.